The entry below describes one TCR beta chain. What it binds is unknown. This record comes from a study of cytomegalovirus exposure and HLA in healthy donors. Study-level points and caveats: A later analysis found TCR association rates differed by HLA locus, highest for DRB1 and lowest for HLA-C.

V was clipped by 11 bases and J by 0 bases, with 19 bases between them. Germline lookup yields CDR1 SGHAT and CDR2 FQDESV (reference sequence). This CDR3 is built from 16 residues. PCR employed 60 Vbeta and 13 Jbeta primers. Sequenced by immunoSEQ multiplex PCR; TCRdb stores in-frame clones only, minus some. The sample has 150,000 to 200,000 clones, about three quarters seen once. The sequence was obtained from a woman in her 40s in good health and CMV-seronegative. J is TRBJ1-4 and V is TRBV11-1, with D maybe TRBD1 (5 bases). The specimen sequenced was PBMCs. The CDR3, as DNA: TGTGCCGGCGCCCCCCGCCAGGGAACAACTAATGAAAAACTGTTTTTT. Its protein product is CAGAPRQGTTNEKLFF.